A selection of T cell receptor beta chains follows, all from one sample in a study of low-dose radiotherapy and immunotherapy resistance in tumors. Via MiXCR, TCRdb re-called the reads, giving one row per CDR3 protein. The sample records about 46,000 distinct CDR3 sequences, 12% being singletons. Source: PBMCs, taken before treatment. These receptor sequences come from a female donor with ovarian cancer. Each CDR3 is given with its conserved first and last residue. A D gene is named only where the DNA matches it firmly. Clone size is not always given. Where it is, it says once, few, many or a class for expanded clones.

many	TRBD2	TRBV10-3	TRBJ2-7	15	TGTGCCATCAGCCCTGACCTAGCGGGAGATGGCGAGCAGTACTTC	CAISPDLAGDGEQYF
many	TRBD2	TRBV6-5	TRBJ2-7	12	TGTGCCAGCAGTCCGGGGGGGCCAGAGCAGTACTTC	CASSPGGPEQYF
many	TRBD1	TRBV20-1	TRBJ1-5	17	TGCAGTGCTAGGGAGTTGGGGACAGGCCTAAGCAATCAGCCCCAGCATTTT	CSARELGTGLSNQPQHF
many	NA	TRBV18	TRBJ2-7	12	TGTGCCAGCTCACCTCCGGGTTACGAGCAGTACTTC	CASSPPGYEQYF
many	TRBD1	TRBV11-2	TRBJ2-7	15	TGTGCCAGCAGCTTAGACGGACAGGCAACCTACGAGCAGTACTTC	CASSLDGQATYEQYF
many	NA	TRBV3-1	TRBJ2-7	13	TGTGCCAGCAGTACCAGGACAGCAAACGAGCAGTACTTC	CASSTRTANEQYF
many	TRBD2	TRBV5-1	TRBJ2-3	16	TGCGCCAGCAGCTTGGACGGCGGGGGGGCCGGGGATACGCAGTATTTT	CASSLDGGGAGDTQYF
many	NA	TRBV6-2/TRBV6-3	TRBJ1-5	13	TGTGCCTCAGGCGGGCGGTTCAATCAGCCCCAGCATTTT	CASGGRFNQPQHF
NA	TRBD1	TRBV6-1	TRBJ2-3	13	TGTGCGATTAGACAGGGTGCCACAGATACGCAGTATTTT	CAIRQGATDTQYF
many	NA	TRBV9	TRBJ1-6	14	TGTGCCAGCAGCGCCGACAACTATAATTCACCCCTCCACTTT	CASSADNYNSPLHF
many	NA	TRBV5-5	TRBJ1-5	13	TGTGCCAGCAGCTTAATTTGGAATCAGCCCCAGCATTTT	CASSLIWNQPQHF
many	TRBD1	TRBV30	TRBJ1-5	18	TGTGCCTGGAGCGGCGGACAGGGGACTTGGGATAGCAATCAGCCCCAGCATTTT	CAWSGGQGTWDSNQPQHF
many	TRBD2	TRBV13	TRBJ2-3	16	TGTGCCAGCAGCTCCTCTAGCGGGGGTCGCACAGATACGCAGTATTTT	CASSSSSGGRTDTQYF
few	NA	TRBV9	TRBJ2-7	14	TGTGCCAGCAGCGTATCGGGTTCCGCCTACGAGCAGTACTTC	CASSVSGSAYEQYF
many	NA	TRBV12-3/TRBV12-4	TRBJ2-5	16	TGTGCCAGCAGTATTCCGCGTACCCGCGGGGAAGAGACCCAGTACTTC	CASSIPRTRGEETQYF
many	NA	TRBV6-1	TRBJ1-1	14	TGTGCCAGCAGTGCACGGACGGGGAACACTGAAGCTTTCTTT	CASSARTGNTEAFF
few	NA	TRBV5-5	TRBJ1-2	13	TGTGCCAGCAGTTCTGGGGGCGACTATGGCTACACCTTC	CASSSGGDYGYTF
many	NA	TRBV7-6	TRBJ2-6	18	TGTGCCAGCAGCTTAAGCCCGACAGGAAGCTCTGGGGCCAACGTCCTGACTTTC	CASSLSPTGSSGANVLTF
many	TRBD1	TRBV7-9	TRBJ2-7	15	TGTGCCAGCAGCTTAGCGGGGACAGGACCCTACGAGCAGTACTTC	CASSLAGTGPYEQYF
many	NA	TRBV2	TRBJ1-5	13	TGTGCCAGTGCAGAGCAGGTGAATCAGCCCCAGCATTTT	CASAEQVNQPQHF
many	TRBD2	TRBV5-1	TRBJ2-5	16	TGCGCCAGCAGCTTGGGAGGTAGCGGGAGCTTTAAGACCCAGTACTTC	CASSLGGSGSFKTQYF
many	TRBD1	TRBV2	TRBJ2-7	14	TGTGCCAGCAGTGACCCAAACGACAGGGGCGAGCAGTACTTC	CASSDPNDRGEQYF
many	NA	TRBV9	TRBJ1-3	15	TGTGCCAGCAGCGTAGATGGGGCGAATGGAAACACCATATATTTT	CASSVDGANGNTIYF
many	NA	TRBV24-1	TRBJ2-3	13	TGTGCCACCAGTGATGGGGCCGAAGGTACGCAGTATTTT	CATSDGAEGTQYF
many	NA	TRBV4-1	TRBJ2-5	14	TGCGCCAGCAGCCAAGGACAGTACCAAGAGACCCAGTACTTC	CASSQGQYQETQYF
many	NA	TRBV5-5	TRBJ2-7	15	TGTGCCAGCAGCCCCACACACCAGCTCGCCTACGAGCAGTACTTC	CASSPTHQLAYEQYF
many	NA	TRBV13	TRBJ2-7	12	TGTGCCAGCAGCGAAGCCTCTTACGAGCAGTACTTC	CASSEASYEQYF
NA	TRBD1	TRBV13	TRBJ1-1	17	TGTGCCAGCAGCCTCCCGACAGGGGGCTCGGCGGGCACTGAAGCTTTCTTT	CASSLPTGGSAGTEAFF
many	NA	TRBV5-4	TRBJ2-2	14	TGTGCCAGCAGCTTGAGGACCCACACCGGGGAGCTGTTTTTT	CASSLRTHTGELFF
NA	NA	TRBV27	TRBJ2-4	15	TGTGCCAGCAGTCCCTACAGGGCAGCCAAAAACATTCAGTACTTC	CASSPYRAAKNIQYF
many	NA	TRBV12-3/TRBV12-4	TRBJ2-6	15	TGTGCCAGCAGAACTACAGGAGACGGGGCCAACGTCCTGACTTTC	CASRTTGDGANVLTF
many	NA	TRBV10-3	TRBJ1-3	15	TGTGCCATCAGTGAGTCCGGGGGCTCTGGAAACACCATATATTTT	CAISESGGSGNTIYF
many	NA	TRBV2	TRBJ2-2	13	TGTGCCAGTCGAATCGACAGAGGTGGGGAGCTGTTTTTT	CASRIDRGGELFF
many	TRBD2	TRBV7-6	TRBJ2-3	16	TGTGCCAGCAGCCCCGAGCGGGGGCCGAGCACAGATACGCAGTATTTT	CASSPERGPSTDTQYF
many	TRBD2	TRBV20-1	TRBJ2-7	13	TGCAGTGCTTCACCCGGGACTAGCTACGAGCAGTACTTC	CSASPGTSYEQYF
many	NA	TRBV5-1	TRBJ2-2	14	TGCGCCAGCAGCTTGCGCCAGGGGATCGGGGAGCTGTTTTTT	CASSLRQGIGELFF
many	NA	TRBV14	TRBJ2-1	14	TGTGCCAGCAGCCAGGGAAGTAGTCGCGATGAGCAGTTCTTC	CASSQGSSRDEQFF
many	TRBD2	TRBV2	TRBJ2-2	16	TGTGCCAGCAGCACCCTAGCGGGAGTTGGCACCGGGGAGCTGTTTTTT	CASSTLAGVGTGELFF
many	NA	TRBV29-1	TRBJ2-7	14	TGCAGCGCCGAGCCGGGGAGGAGCTCCTACGAGCAGTACTTC	CSAEPGRSSYEQYF
many	NA	TRBV3-1	TRBJ1-1	16	TGTGCCAGCAGCCACTTCGGCCCCTTATGGGGCACTGAAGCTTTCTTT	CASSHFGPLWGTEAFF
many	NA	TRBV13	TRBJ1-1	14	TGTGCCAGCAGCCCCCGAGTTAGTCCCACTGAAGCTTTCTTT	CASSPRVSPTEAFF
medium-sized	NA	TRBV5-8	TRBJ2-5	15	TGTGCCAGCAGCTTTGGCGGGGCAGCCAGAGAGACCCAGTACTTC	CASSFGGAARETQYF
few	NA	TRBV5-5	TRBJ1-3	16	TGTGCCAGCAGCTTGGCCTCGGGTTTTTTTGGAAACACCATATATTTT	CASSLASGFFGNTIYF
few	TRBD1	TRBV6-6	TRBJ1-6	15	TGTGCCAGCAGTCAGACAGGGTCCTATAATTCACCCCTCCACTTT	CASSQTGSYNSPLHF
NA	NA	TRBV7-2	TRBJ2-2	17	TGTGCCAGCAGCTTAGATGCGGGATTCGCGAACACCGGGGAGCTGTTTTTT	CASSLDAGFANTGELFF
many	NA	TRBV6-5	TRBJ2-4	14	TGTGCCAGCAGTGAAGCAGATTCAAGGGACATTCAGTACTTC	CASSEADSRDIQYF
many	NA	TRBV12-3/TRBV12-4	TRBJ2-7	12	TGTGCCAGCAGTTCCGACACATACGAGCAGTACTTC	CASSSDTYEQYF
many	TRBD1	TRBV12-3/TRBV12-4	TRBJ1-5	15	TGTGCCAGCAGAGGGACAGGGGGCGGCAATCAGCCCCAGCATTTT	CASRGTGGGNQPQHF
many	NA	TRBV13	TRBJ2-7	12	TGTGCCAGCAGTGCGGATTTTAGCGAGCAGTACTTC	CASSADFSEQYF
few	NA	TRBV27	TRBJ1-2	13	TGTGCCAGCAGTTTATACAGGGACTATGGCTACACCTTC	CASSLYRDYGYTF
few	TRBD2	TRBV9	TRBJ2-3	17	TGTGCCAGCAGCGCAGGCCCGGGGGGGCTATACTCTGATGAGCAGTATTTT	CASSAGPGGLYSDEQYF
many	NA	TRBV7-9	TRBJ1-5	14	TGTGCCAGCAGCCCGGGACACCTCAATCAGCCCCAGCATTTT	CASSPGHLNQPQHF
many	NA	TRBV7-6	TRBJ2-5	14	TGTGCCAGCAGCTTAGTGGGTCAGGGGAAGACCCAGTACTTC	CASSLVGQGKTQYF
many	NA	TRBV7-9	TRBJ2-5	14	TGTGCCAGCAGCCACGGGCGGGAACAAGAGACCCAGTACTTC	CASSHGREQETQYF
NA	NA	TRBV9	TRBJ2-2	14	TGTGCCAGCAGCGTAGCCGTAGCGACCGGGGAGCTGTTTTTT	CASSVAVATGELFF
many	TRBD2	TRBV20-1	TRBJ2-1	13	TGCAGTGCGAGGGCGGGGGAGGGGAATGAGCAGTTCTTC	CSARAGEGNEQFF
many	NA	TRBV7-3	TRBJ2-5	14	TGTGCCAGCAGCTTGGGGGGGGGGCTGGAGACCCAGTACTTC	CASSLGGGLETQYF
many	NA	TRBV2	TRBJ2-1	17	TGTGCCAGCAGCCGTGACAGACTGGTCAGCTCCTACAATGAGCAGTTCTTC	CASSRDRLVSSYNEQFF